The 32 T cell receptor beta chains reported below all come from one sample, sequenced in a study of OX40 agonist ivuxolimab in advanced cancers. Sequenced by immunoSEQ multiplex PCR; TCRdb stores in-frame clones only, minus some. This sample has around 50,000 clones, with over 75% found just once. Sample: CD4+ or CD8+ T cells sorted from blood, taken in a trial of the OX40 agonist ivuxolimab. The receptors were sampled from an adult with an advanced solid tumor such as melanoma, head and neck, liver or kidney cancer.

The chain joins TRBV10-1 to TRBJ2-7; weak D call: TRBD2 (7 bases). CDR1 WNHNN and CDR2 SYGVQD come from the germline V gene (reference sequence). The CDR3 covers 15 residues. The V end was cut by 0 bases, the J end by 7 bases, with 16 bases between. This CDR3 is CASSESGGGPREQYF. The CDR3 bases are TGCGCCAGCAGTGAGTCAGGGGGGGGCCCGCGAGAGCAGTACTTC.

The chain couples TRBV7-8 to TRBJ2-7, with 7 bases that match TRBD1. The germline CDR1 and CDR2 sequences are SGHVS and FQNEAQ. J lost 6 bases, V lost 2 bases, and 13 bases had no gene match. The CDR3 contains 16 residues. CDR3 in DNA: TGTGCCAGCAGCTTACAAGTTGGACAGGTCAGCACCGAGCAGTACTTC. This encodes CASSLQVGQVSTEQYF.

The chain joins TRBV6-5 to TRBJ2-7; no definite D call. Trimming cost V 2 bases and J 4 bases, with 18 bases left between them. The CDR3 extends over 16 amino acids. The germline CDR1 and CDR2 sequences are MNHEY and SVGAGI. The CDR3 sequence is CASSYETGVPTYEQYF. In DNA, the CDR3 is TGTGCCAGCAGTTACGAGACGGGCGTTCCTACTTACGAGCAGTACTTC.

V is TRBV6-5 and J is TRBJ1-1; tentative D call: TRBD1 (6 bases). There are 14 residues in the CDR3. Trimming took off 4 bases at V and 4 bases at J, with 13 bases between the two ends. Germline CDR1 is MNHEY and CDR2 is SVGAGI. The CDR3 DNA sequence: TGTGCCAGCAGTTCTTCACAGGGCGGCACTGAAGCTTTCTTT. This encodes CASSSSQGGTEAFF.

Here the CDR3 reads CASSLAGTNQPQHF. CDR3 bases: TGTGCCAGCAGCTTGGCGGGAACTAATCAGCCCCAGCATTTT. The chain uses TRBV11-2 and TRBJ1-5, with D unclear. Trimming cost V 3 bases and J 4 bases, with 10 bases left between them. The CDR3 is made up of 14 amino acids. Germline CDR1 SGHAT, CDR2 FQNNGV.

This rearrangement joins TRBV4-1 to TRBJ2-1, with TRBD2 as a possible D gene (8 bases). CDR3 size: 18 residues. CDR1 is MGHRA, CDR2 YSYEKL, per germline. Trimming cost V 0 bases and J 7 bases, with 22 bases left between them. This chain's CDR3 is CASSQEGGTAGVWNEQFF. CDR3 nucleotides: TGCGCCAGCAGCCAAGAGGGTGGGACAGCGGGAGTGTGGAATGAGCAGTTCTTC.

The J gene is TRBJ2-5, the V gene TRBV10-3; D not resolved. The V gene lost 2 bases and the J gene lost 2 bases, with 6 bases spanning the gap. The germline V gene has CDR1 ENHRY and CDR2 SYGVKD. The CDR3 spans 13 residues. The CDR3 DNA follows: TGTGCCATCAGTGAGGACCTTCAAGAGACCCAGTACTTC. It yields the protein CAISEDLQETQYF.

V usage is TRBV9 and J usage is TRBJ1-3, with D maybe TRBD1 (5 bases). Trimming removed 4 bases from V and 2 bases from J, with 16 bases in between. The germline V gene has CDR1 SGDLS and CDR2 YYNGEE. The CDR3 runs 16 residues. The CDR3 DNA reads TGTGCCAGCAGCTCCGTGGACACAATAACTGGAAACACCATATATTTT. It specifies CASSSVDTITGNTIYF.

The CDR3 here is CASSSTSRRNEQFF. In DNA, the CDR3 is TGTGCCAGCAGTTCGACTAGCAGGAGGAATGAGCAGTTCTTC. The chain uses TRBV27 and TRBJ2-1; 7 bases are shared with TRBD2. The length of the CDR3 is 14 residues. Looked up from germline, CDR1 is MNHEY and CDR2 is SMNVEV (reference sequence). V lost 4 bases to trimming and J lost 7 bases; unmatched junction nucleotides: 7.

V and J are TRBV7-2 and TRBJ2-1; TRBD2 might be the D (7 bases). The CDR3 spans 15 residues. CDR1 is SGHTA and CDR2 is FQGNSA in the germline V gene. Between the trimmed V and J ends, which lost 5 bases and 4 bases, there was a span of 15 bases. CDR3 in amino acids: CASSPRGAAYNEQFF. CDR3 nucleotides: TGTGCCAGCAGCCCCCGGGGGGCCGCTTACAATGAGCAGTTCTTC.

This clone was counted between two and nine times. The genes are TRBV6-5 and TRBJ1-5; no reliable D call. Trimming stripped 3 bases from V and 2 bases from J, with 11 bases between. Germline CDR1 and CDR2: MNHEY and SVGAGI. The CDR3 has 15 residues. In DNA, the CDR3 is TGTGCCAGCAGTTATTCTCGGCCAGGCAATCAGCCCCAGCATTTT. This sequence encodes CASSYSRPGNQPQHF.

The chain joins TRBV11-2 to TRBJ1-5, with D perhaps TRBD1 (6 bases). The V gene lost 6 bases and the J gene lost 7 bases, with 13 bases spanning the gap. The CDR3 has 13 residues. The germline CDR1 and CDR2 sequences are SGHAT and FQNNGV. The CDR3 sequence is CASSQGKGQPQHF. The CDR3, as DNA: TGTGCCAGCAGTCAGGGGAAGGGGCAGCCCCAGCATTTT.

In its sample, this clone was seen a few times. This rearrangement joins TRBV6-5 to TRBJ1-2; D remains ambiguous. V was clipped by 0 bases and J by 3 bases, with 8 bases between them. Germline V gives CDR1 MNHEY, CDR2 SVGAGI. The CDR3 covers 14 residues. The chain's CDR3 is CASSYSTSDYGYTF. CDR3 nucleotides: TGTGCCAGCAGTTACTCGACCAGTGACTATGGCTACACCTTC.

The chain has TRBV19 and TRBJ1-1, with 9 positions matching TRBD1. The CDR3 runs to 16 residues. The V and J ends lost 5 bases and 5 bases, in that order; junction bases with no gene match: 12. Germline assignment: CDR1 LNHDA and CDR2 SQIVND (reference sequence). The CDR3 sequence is CASSAGQGGGRTEAFF. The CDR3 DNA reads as TGTGCCAGTAGTGCGGGACAGGGCGGGGGACGGACTGAAGCTTTCTTT.

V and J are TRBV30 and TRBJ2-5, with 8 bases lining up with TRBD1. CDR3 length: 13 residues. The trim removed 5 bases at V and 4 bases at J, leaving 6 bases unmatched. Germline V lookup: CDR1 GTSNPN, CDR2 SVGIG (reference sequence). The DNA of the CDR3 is TGTGCCTGGGGGACAGGACTTCTAGAGACCCAGTACTTC. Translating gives CAWGTGLLETQYF.

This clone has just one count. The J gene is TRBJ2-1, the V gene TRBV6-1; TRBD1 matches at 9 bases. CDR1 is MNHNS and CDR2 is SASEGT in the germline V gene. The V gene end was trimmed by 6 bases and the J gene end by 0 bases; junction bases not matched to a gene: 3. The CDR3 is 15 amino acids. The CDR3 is CASRGQGVSYNEQFF. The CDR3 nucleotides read TGTGCCAGCAGGGGACAGGGTGTCTCCTACAATGAGCAGTTCTTC.

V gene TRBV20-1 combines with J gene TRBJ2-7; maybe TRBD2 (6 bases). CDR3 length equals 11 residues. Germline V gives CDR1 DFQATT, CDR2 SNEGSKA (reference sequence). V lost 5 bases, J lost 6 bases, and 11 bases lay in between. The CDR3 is CSAFSGVEQYF. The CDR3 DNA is TGCAGTGCTTTTAGCGGAGTCGAGCAGTACTTC.

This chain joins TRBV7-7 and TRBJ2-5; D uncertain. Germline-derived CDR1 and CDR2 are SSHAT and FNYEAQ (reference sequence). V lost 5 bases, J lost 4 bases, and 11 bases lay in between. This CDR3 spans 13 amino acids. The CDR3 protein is CASSRTDLETQYF. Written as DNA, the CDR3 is TGTGCCAGCAGCCGTACTGACCTAGAGACCCAGTACTTC.

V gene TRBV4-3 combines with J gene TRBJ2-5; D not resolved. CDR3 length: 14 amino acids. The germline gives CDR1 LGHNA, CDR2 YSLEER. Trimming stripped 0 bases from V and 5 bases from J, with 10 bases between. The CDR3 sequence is CASSQDVNRETQYF. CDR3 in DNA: TGCGCCAGCAGCCAAGATGTAAACCGGGAGACCCAGTACTTC.

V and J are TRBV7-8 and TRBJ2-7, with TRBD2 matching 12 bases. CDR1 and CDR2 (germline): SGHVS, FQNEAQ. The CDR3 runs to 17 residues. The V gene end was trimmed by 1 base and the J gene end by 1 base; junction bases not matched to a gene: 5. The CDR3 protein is CASSLGLAGDRSYEQYF. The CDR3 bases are TGTGCCAGCAGCTTAGGACTAGCGGGAGATCGGTCCTACGAGCAGTACTTC. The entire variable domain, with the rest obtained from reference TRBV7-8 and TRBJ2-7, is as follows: GAGVSQSPRYKVAKRGQDVALRCDPISGHVSLFWYQQALGQGPEFLTYFQNEAQLDKSGLPSDRFFAERPEGSVSTLKIQRTQQEDSAVYLCASSLGLAGDRSYEQYFGPGTRLTVT.

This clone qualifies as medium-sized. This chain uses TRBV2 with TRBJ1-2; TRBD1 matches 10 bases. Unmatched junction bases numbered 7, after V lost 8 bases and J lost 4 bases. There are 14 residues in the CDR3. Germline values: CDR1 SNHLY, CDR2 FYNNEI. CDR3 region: CASPDRGQGYGYTF. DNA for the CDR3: TGTGCCAGCCCAGACAGGGGGCAGGGCTATGGCTACACCTTC.

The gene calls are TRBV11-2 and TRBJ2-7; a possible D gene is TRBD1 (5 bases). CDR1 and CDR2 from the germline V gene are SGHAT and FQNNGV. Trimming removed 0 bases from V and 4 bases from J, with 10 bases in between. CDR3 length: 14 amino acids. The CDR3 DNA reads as TGTGCCAGCAGCTTAGACAGGGTTGGGTACGAGCAGTACTTC. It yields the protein CASSLDRVGYEQYF.

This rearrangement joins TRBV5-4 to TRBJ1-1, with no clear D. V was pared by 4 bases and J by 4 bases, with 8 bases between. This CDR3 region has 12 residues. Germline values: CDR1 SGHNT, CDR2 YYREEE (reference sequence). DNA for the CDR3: TGTGCCAGCAGCGAGCCCCCCACTGAAGCTTTCTTT. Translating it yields CASSEPPTEAFF.

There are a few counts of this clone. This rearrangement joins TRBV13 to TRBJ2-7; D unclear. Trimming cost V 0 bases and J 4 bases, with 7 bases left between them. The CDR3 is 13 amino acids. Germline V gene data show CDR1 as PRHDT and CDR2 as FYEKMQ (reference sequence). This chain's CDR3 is CASSLGAEYEQYF. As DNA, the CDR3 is TGTGCCAGCAGCTTAGGGGCAGAATACGAGCAGTACTTC.

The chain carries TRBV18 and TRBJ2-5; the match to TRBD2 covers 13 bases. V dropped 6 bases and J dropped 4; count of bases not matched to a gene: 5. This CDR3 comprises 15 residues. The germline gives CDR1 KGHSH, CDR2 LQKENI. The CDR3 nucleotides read TGTGCCAGCTCCCTCGGACTAGCGGGAGTAGAGACCCAGTACTTC. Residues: CASSLGLAGVETQYF.

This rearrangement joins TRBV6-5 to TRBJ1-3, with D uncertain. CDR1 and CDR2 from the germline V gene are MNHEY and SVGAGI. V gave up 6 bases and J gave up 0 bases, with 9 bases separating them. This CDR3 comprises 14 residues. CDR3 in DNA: TGTGCCAGCAGACCCCTGTACTCTGGAAACACCATATATTTT. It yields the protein CASRPLYSGNTIYF.

CDR3 coding DNA: TGTGCCAGCGGAAACCCCCGCGGGACTGCTAGCACAGATACGCAGTATTTT. It encodes CASGNPRGTASTDTQYF. This chain uses TRBV5-5 with TRBJ2-3; TRBD2 might be the D (6 bases). Trimming shortened V by 7 bases and J by 0 bases, and 21 bases separated the two germline ends. This CDR3 region has 17 residues. Germline CDR1 is SGHKS and CDR2 is YYEKEE (reference sequence).

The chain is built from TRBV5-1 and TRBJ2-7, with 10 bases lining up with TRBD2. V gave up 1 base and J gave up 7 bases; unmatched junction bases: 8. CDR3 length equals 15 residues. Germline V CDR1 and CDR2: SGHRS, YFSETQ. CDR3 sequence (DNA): TGCGCCAGCAGCTTGCGTCTAGCGGGAGTAAGGGAGCAGTACTTC. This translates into CASSLRLAGVREQYF.

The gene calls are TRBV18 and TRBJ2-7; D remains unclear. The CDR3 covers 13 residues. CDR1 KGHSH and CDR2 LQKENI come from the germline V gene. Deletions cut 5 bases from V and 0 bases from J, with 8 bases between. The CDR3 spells CASSASPSYEQYF. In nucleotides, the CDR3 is TGTGCCAGCTCAGCGTCGCCCTCCTACGAGCAGTACTTC.

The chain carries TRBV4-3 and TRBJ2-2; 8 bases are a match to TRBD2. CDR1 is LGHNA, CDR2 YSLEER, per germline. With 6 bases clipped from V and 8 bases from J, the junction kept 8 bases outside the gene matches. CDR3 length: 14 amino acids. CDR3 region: CASRAGLASGELFF. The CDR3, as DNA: TGCGCCAGCAGGGCCGGACTAGCATCAGGGGAGCTGTTTTTT.

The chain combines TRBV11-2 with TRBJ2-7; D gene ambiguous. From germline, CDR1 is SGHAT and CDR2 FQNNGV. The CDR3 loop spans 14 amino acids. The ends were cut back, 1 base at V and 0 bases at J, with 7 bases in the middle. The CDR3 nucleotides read TGTGCCAGCAGCTTAGGACGCGCCTCCTACGAGCAGTACTTC. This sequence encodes CASSLGRASYEQYF.

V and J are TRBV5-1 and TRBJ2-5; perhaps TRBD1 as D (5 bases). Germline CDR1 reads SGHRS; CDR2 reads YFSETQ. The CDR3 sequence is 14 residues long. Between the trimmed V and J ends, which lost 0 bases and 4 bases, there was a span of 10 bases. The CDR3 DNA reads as TGCGCCAGCAGCTTGGGGCAGGGCGGAGAGACCCAGTACTTC. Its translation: CASSLGQGGETQYF. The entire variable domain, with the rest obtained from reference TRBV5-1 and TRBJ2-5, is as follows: KAGVTQTPRYLIKTRGQQVTLSCSPISGHRSVSWYQQTPGQGLQFLFEYFSETQRNKGNFPGRFSGRQFSNSRSEMNVSTLELGDSALYLCASSLGQGGETQYFGPGTRLLVL.